Listed here are 9 T cell receptor beta chains from one sample, sequenced in a study of memory CD4+ T cells and cytomegalovirus serostatus. This table comes from immunoSEQ multiplex PCR, and its TCRdb copy is limited to in-frame clones, with some not included. The sample contains 25,000 to 40,000 clones, about 75% of which appear only once. The sort gate was single viable CD3+CD4+CD8-CD45RO+ cells for memory CD4+ T cells. Input material: memory CD4+ T cells from blood. These TCRs come from an adult in good health and CMV-seronegative. Some clones in this sample may be carry-over from other donors' samples.

This chain uses TRBV18 with TRBJ1-6; possibly TRBD1 for D (5 bases). CDR3 size: 16 residues. Germline V lookup: CDR1 KGHSH, CDR2 LQKENI. With 3 bases removed from V and 5 bases from J, the gap between germline ends came to 14 bases. The CDR3 DNA is TGTGCCAGCTCACCTAGGGTAGGGGATAATAATTCACCCCTCCACTTT. Amino acids: CASSPRVGDNNSPLHF.

The rearrangement uses TRBV11-2 and TRBJ2-1; D is ambiguous. V dropped 1 base and J dropped 0 bases, with 10 bases sitting between them. CDR1 is SGHAT, CDR2 FQNNGV, per germline. The CDR3 runs to 16 residues. The CDR3 region has the DNA TGTGCCAGCAGCTTAGGGCTCTCCAGCTCCTACAATGAGCAGTTCTTC. Translation gives CASSLGLSSSYNEQFF.

CDR3 residues: CASSQDSTGTYGYTF. CDR3 sequence (DNA): TGCGCCAGCAGCCAAGACTCGACAGGAACCTATGGCTACACCTTC. The rearrangement joins TRBV4-3 to TRBJ1-2, with D tentatively TRBD1 (6 bases). Germline-derived CDR1 and CDR2 are LGHNA and YSLEER. CDR3 length: 15 amino acids. The ends were cut back, 0 bases at V and 4 bases at J, with 12 bases in the middle.

The chain recombines TRBV5-5 with TRBJ2-5; 7 nucleotides line up with TRBD2. The ends lost 2 bases at V and 5 bases at J; junction bases unmatched: 9. This CDR3 has 15 residues. Germline assignment: CDR1 SGHKS and CDR2 YYEKEE (reference sequence). The CDR3 loop reads CASSLGVAGGETQYF. For the CDR3, the DNA is TGTGCCAGCAGCTTAGGAGTAGCGGGCGGCGAGACCCAGTACTTC. Full variable domain (rest looked up from reference TRBV5-5 and TRBJ2-5): DAGVTQSPTHLIKTRGQQVTLRCSPISGHKSVSWYQQVLGQGPQFIFQYYEKEERGRGNFPDRFSARQFPNYSSELNVNALLLGDSALYLCASSLGVAGGETQYFGPGTRLLVL.

This clone was detected a few times. This rearrangement joins TRBV7-2 to TRBJ2-3, with D possibly matching TRBD2 (7 bases). Looked up from germline, CDR1 is SGHTA and CDR2 is FQGNSA. The CDR3 has 16 amino acids. V was cut by 1 base and J by 4 bases, with 15 bases left in between. CDR3 sequence reads: CASSLVGGAFSDTQYF. The CDR3 DNA reads as TGTGCCAGCAGCTTAGTAGGGGGGGCATTCTCAGATACGCAGTATTTT.

The gene calls are TRBV11-2 and TRBJ2-5, with 7 bases fitting TRBD2. The CDR3 is 13 residues long. The V gene end was trimmed by 3 bases and the J gene end by 5 bases; junction bases not matched to a gene: 3. CDR1 is SGHAT and CDR2 is FQNNGV in the germline V gene. The CDR3 here is CASSFGGTETQYF. The DNA for the CDR3 is TGTGCCAGCAGCTTCGGGGGGACGGAGACCCAGTACTTC.

The chain is built from TRBV5-1 and TRBJ1-2, with a weak D call TRBD1 (5 bases). Trimming stripped 1 base from V and 0 bases from J, with 19 bases between. Germline V gene lookup returns CDR1 SGHRS and CDR2 YFSETQ. CDR3 length equals 18 residues. CDR3 sequence: CASSLFGAERNSNYGYTF. Here the CDR3 DNA reads TGCGCCAGCAGCTTGTTTGGGGCAGAACGGAACTCTAACTATGGCTACACCTTC.

Note on this clone: The junction differs from germline at one of its ends, possibly a read error. The chain links TRBV5-1 to TRBJ2-1, with 8 bases fitting TRBD2. This CDR3 is 12 amino acids long. The V gene's germline CDR1 is SGHRS and CDR2 YFSETQ. The CDR3 coding sequence is TGCGCCAGCAGCCTGGGAGCGGGAGTAAACGTCTTC. It yields the protein CASSLGAGVNVF.

CDR3 loop: CAWSAGDGNTIYF. The CDR3 DNA sequence: TGTGCCTGGAGTGCGGGCGATGGAAACACCATATATTTT. The chain combines TRBV30 with TRBJ1-3; unclear D gene. Trimming shortened V by 1 base and J by 3 bases, and 7 bases separated the two germline ends. The CDR3 runs 13 residues. In germline, CDR1 is GTSNPN, CDR2 SVGIG (reference sequence).